A single sample gave rise to the 29 T cell receptor beta chains below, sequenced in a study of blood T cell repertoires in COVID-19. Method: immunoSEQ multiplex PCR; TCRdb's copy keeps in-frame clones and lacks some. The sample lists hundreds of thousands of clones; less than 85% were seen once. The sample comprised peripheral blood. The receptors originated from a woman older than 75 with active or convalescent COVID-19.

CDR3 sequence reads: CATWTGVVRETQYF. In DNA, the CDR3 is TGTGCCACCTGGACAGGGGTGGTCCGGGAGACCCAGTACTTC. The chain combines TRBV10-3 with TRBJ2-5; TRBD1 matches 9 bases. Germline V gene sequence: CDR1 ENHRY, CDR2 SYGVKD. The length of the CDR3 is 14 residues. The V and J ends lost 10 bases and 5 bases, in that order; junction bases with no gene match: 11.

The V call is TRBV30, the J call TRBJ2-1; 11 nucleotides agree with TRBD1. With V trimmed by 3 bases and J by 4 bases, 8 bases remained unmatched. This CDR3 has 16 amino acids. Looked up from germline, CDR1 is GTSNPN and CDR2 is SVGIG (reference sequence). The CDR3 DNA follows: TGTGCCTGGAGGAAAACCGGGACAGGGGGGTACAATGAGCAGTTCTTC. This gives the protein CAWRKTGTGGYNEQFF.

This sequence joins TRBV7-7 and TRBJ2-2; D is perhaps TRBD1 (6 bases). Trimming stripped 2 bases from V and 0 bases from J, with 7 bases between. CDR3 length: 15 amino acids. CDR1 SSHAT and CDR2 FNYEAQ come from the germline V gene (reference sequence). The CDR3 nucleotides read TGTGCCAGCAGCTTATGGGGGCCGAACACCGGGGAGCTGTTTTTT. The encoded protein is CASSLWGPNTGELFF.

The gene calls are TRBV19 and TRBJ1-2; TRBD1 aligns across 9 bases. This CDR3 spans 13 amino acids. Losses at the gene ends were 9 bases for V and 5 bases for J; bases not matched to a gene: 7. The germline CDR1 and CDR2 sequences are LNHDA and SQIVND (reference sequence). The CDR3 nucleotides read TGTGCCAGCAAAAGGGACAGGGCTTATGGCTACACCTTC. The encoded protein is CASKRDRAYGYTF.

V gene TRBV2 combines with J gene TRBJ1-1; 8 nucleotides line up with TRBD1. CDR1 is SNHLY, CDR2 FYNNEI, per germline. J lost 1 base, V lost 6 bases, and 4 bases had no gene match. The CDR3 is 14 amino acids. As DNA, the CDR3 is TGTGCCAGCAGGGGGACAGGCACGAACACTGAAGCTTTCTTT. It encodes CASRGTGTNTEAFF.

The chain links TRBV6-5 to TRBJ1-5, with TRBD1 identical over 8 bases. The length of the CDR3 is 14 residues. The germline V gene has CDR1 MNHEY and CDR2 SVGAGI. The V segment lost 5 bases and the J segment 11 bases; nucleotides outside the gene matches: 11. The CDR3 loop reads CASSHGQGVRAQHF. The CDR3 DNA reads as TGTGCCAGCAGTCACGGACAGGGTGTGAGAGCCCAGCATTTT.

This clone is a singleton in its sample. The gene calls are TRBV6-5 and TRBJ1-1; D gene ambiguous. The CDR3 runs to 12 residues. Germline values: CDR1 MNHEY, CDR2 SVGAGI. V lost 3 bases and J 7 bases, leaving 9 bases between the germline ends. The CDR3 spells CASSYDRGEAFF. As DNA, the CDR3 is TGTGCCAGCAGTTATGATCGAGGTGAAGCTTTCTTT.

The chain employs TRBV19 and TRBJ2-4; possible D gene TRBD2, 5 bases. The V end lost 2 bases, the J end lost 12 bases, and 14 bases lay between the germline ends. CDR1 LNHDA and CDR2 SQIVND come from the germline V gene (reference sequence). The CDR3 is made up of 13 amino acids. This CDR3 reads CASSIIGQAGQYF. The CDR3 bases are TGTGCCAGTAGTATAATAGGGCAGGCGGGTCAGTACTTC.

This chain links TRBV7-2 with TRBJ2-2, with D unresolved. The CDR3 extends over 15 amino acids. The V gene's germline CDR1 is SGHTA and CDR2 FQGNSA. Trimming stripped 2 bases from V and 1 base from J, with 8 bases between. CDR3 coding DNA: TGTGCCAGCAGCTTATCCCCACTGAACACCGGGGAGCTGTTTTTT. Its protein product is CASSLSPLNTGELFF.

CDR3 sequence reads: CASNLGQGAIGGYTF. In DNA form, the CDR3 reads TGTGCCAGCAACCTCGGACAGGGGGCAATAGGTGGCTACACCTTC. The genes are TRBV3-1 (or the pseudogene TRBV3-2) and TRBJ1-2; TRBD1 matches at 11 bases. The CDR3 runs to 15 residues. Germline V gene sequence: CDR1 LGHDT, CDR2 YNNKEL (reference sequence). V trimming: 7 bases; J trimming: 7 bases; junction bases outside the gene matches: 11.

The rearrangement links TRBV6-5 to TRBJ2-7, with TRBD1 matching over 7 bases. This CDR3 comprises 13 residues. CDR1 and CDR2 (germline): MNHEY, SVGAGI. The J segment lost 8 bases and the V segment lost 1 base, leaving 5 bases of the junction unmatched. The CDR3, as DNA: TGTGCCAGCAGTTACTTGGGACAGACCCAGCAGTACTTC. This encodes CASSYLGQTQQYF.

V gene TRBV6-6 combines with J gene TRBJ2-5, with TRBD1 as a possible D gene (5 bases). The CDR3 extends over 16 amino acids. Per germline, CDR1 MNHNY and CDR2 SVGAGI (reference sequence). The ends were cut back, 0 bases at V and 5 bases at J, with 16 bases in the middle. The CDR3 DNA reads TGTGCCAGCAGTTACTCTATGACAGACGGTCAGGAGACCCAGTACTTC. It translates to CASSYSMTDGQETQYF.

This clone was observed a few times. The chain has TRBV25-1 and TRBJ1-1; D perhaps matches TRBD1 (6 bases). The CDR3 spans 14 residues. Looked up from germline, CDR1 is MGHDK and CDR2 is SYGVNS. V lost 1 base and J 3 bases, leaving 9 bases between the germline ends. CDR3 protein: CASSEFYRDTEAFF. CDR3 bases: TGTGCCAGCAGTGAATTTTACAGGGACACTGAAGCTTTCTTT.

This clone occurred once. This sequence joins TRBV3-1 (or the pseudogene TRBV3-2) and TRBJ1-1, with TRBD1 identical over 8 bases. The CDR3 spans 17 residues. Germline CDR1 LGHDT, CDR2 YNNKEL (reference sequence). J lost 4 bases, V lost 3 bases, and 13 bases had no gene match. CDR3 bases: TGTGCCAGCAGCCAGGATAACAGGGGGGTCTATGGCACTGAAGCTTTCTTT. As protein: CASSQDNRGVYGTEAFF.

The table lists this clone with a count of one. This chain connects TRBV5-1 to TRBJ2-1, with D perhaps matching TRBD2 (6 bases). Germline CDR1 reads SGHRS; CDR2 reads YFSETQ. The V gene lost 0 bases and the J gene lost 2 bases, with 12 bases spanning the gap. CDR3 length: 16 residues. DNA for the CDR3: TGCGCCAGCAGCTTGGGACTAGTTGGGGCCTACAATGAGCAGTTCTTC. Translating it yields CASSLGLVGAYNEQFF. Supplemented by reference TRBV5-1 and TRBJ2-1, the full variable domain reads KAGVTQTPRYLIKTRGQQVTLSCSPISGHRSVSWYQQTPGQGLQFLFEYFSETQRNKGNFPGRFSGRQFSNSRSEMNVSTLELGDSALYLCASSLGLVGAYNEQFFGPGTRLTVL.

This clone was detected a few times. The CDR3 protein is CASSQTGAFNQPQHF. The CDR3, as DNA: TGTGCCAGTAGTCAAACAGGGGCTTTCAATCAGCCCCAGCATTTT. The chain links TRBV19 to TRBJ1-5; 7 nucleotides match TRBD1. Germline-derived CDR1 and CDR2 are LNHDA and SQIVND (reference sequence). The CDR3 extends over 15 amino acids. The ends lost 5 bases at V and 3 bases at J; junction bases unmatched: 7.

V and J are TRBV28 and TRBJ1-4, with 8 bases lining up with TRBD1. V was clipped by 6 bases and J by 3 bases; unmatched bases: 6. The CDR3 contains 15 residues. The germline gives CDR1 MDHEN, CDR2 SYDVKM. The CDR3 region is CASSFQGASNEKLFF. The CDR3 DNA follows: TGTGCCAGCAGCTTCCAGGGGGCTTCTAATGAAAAACTGTTTTTT.

The chain uses TRBV11-3 and TRBJ2-3, with D possibly matching TRBD2 (6 bases). V lost 3 bases and J 7 bases, leaving 17 bases between the germline ends. There are 15 residues in the CDR3. Germline V gene data show CDR1 as SGHNT and CDR2 as YENEEA. This CDR3 reads CASSFGGGGANTQYF. In DNA form, the CDR3 reads TGTGCCAGCAGCTTTGGAGGAGGCGGGGCGAATACGCAGTATTTT.

V gene TRBV3-1 (or the pseudogene TRBV3-2) combines with J gene TRBJ1-2; 9 bases line up with TRBD1. The junction had 5 bases not matched to a gene; V was cut back by 1 base and J by 5 bases. The CDR3 loop spans 15 amino acids. CDR1 is LGHDT and CDR2 is YNNKEL in the germline V gene (reference sequence). CDR3 in DNA: TGTGCCAGCAGCCAAGTGTGGACAGGGGATTATGGCTACACCTTC. The encoded protein is CASSQVWTGDYGYTF.

The chain has TRBV2 and TRBJ2-3; D is unresolved. The length of the CDR3 is 14 residues. V lost 0 bases and J lost 5, with 9 bases in between. Germline assignment: CDR1 SNHLY and CDR2 FYNNEI. The CDR3 coding sequence is TGTGCCAGCAGTGAAGCGCTTCGCGAAGATACGCAGTATTTT. Residues: CASSEALREDTQYF.

The V gene is TRBV18, the J gene TRBJ2-1; the D gene is possibly TRBD2 (5 bases). Germline-derived CDR1 and CDR2 are KGHSH and LQKENI. The germline V and J ends were trimmed by 4 bases and 8 bases, with 15 bases remaining between them. The CDR3 contains 14 residues. The CDR3 coding sequence is TGTGCCAGCTCACTGAACCGGGGATCTCATGAGCAGTTCTTC. Its protein is CASSLNRGSHEQFF.

The sample holds many counts of this clone. Other nucleotide sequences in the sample specify the same CDR3. This rearrangement joins TRBV29-1 to TRBJ1-5; 8 positions agree with TRBD1. The V segment lost 7 bases and the J segment 6 bases; nucleotides outside the gene matches: 8. Germline CDR1 is SQVTM and CDR2 is ANQGSEA. The CDR3 is 13 residues long. This chain's CDR3 is CSGSTGVGQPQHF. The CDR3 DNA reads as TGCAGCGGATCGACAGGGGTGGGTCAGCCCCAGCATTTT.

This clone was detected only once. V gene TRBV3-1 (or the pseudogene TRBV3-2) combines with J gene TRBJ2-1; 10 bases agree with TRBD1. V was pared by 4 bases and J by 13 bases, with 4 bases of the junction left unmatched. CDR3 length equals 12 residues. Germline-derived CDR1 and CDR2 are LGHDT and YNNKEL (reference sequence). The CDR3 DNA reads TGTGCCAGCAGCCCCCGGGACAGGGGACAGTTCTTC. This codes for CASSPRDRGQFF.

This clone was seen once. The chain recombines TRBV18 with TRBJ2-1, with unresolved D. The CDR3 has 14 residues. The germline V gene encodes CDR1 KGHSH and CDR2 LQKENI. The germline V and J ends were trimmed by 0 bases and 6 bases, with 9 bases remaining between them. The CDR3 DNA reads as TGTGCCAGCTCACCACCGTCAACGGTCAATGAGCAGTTCTTC. Protein: CASSPPSTVNEQFF.

The genes are TRBV2 and TRBJ2-5, with TRBD1 identical over 8 bases. J was trimmed by 1 base and V by 3 bases; bases with no gene match: 4. The germline V gene encodes CDR1 SNHLY and CDR2 FYNNEI. The CDR3 totals 15 residues. The CDR3 DNA reads TGTGCCAGCAGTGAGAGGACAGGGATCCAAGAGACCCAGTACTTC. Translated, it gives CASSERTGIQETQYF.

The J gene is TRBJ1-1, the V gene TRBV5-1, with TRBD1 matching over 9 bases. The trim removed 4 bases at V and 2 bases at J, leaving 3 bases unmatched. The CDR3 totals 14 residues. Germline V gives CDR1 SGHRS, CDR2 YFSETQ. This CDR3 reads CASSPTGGNTEAFF. Here the CDR3 DNA reads TGCGCCAGCAGCCCCACAGGGGGCAACACTGAAGCTTTCTTT.

The rearrangement uses TRBV20-1 and TRBJ1-1; no clear D. The CDR3 is 13 residues long. Trimming took 3 bases from V and 1 from J, leaving 9 bases between them. Per the germline V gene, CDR1 is DFQATT and CDR2 is SNEGSKA (reference sequence). The CDR3 reads CSASRQANTEAFF. In DNA, the CDR3 is TGCAGTGCTAGTCGGCAGGCGAACACTGAAGCTTTCTTT.

The V call is TRBV28, the J call TRBJ2-7; TRBD1 aligns across 8 bases. With V trimmed by 7 bases and J by 3 bases, 8 bases remained unmatched. The CDR3 consists of 14 residues. The germline gives CDR1 MDHEN, CDR2 SYDVKM. The CDR3 loop reads CASTNGQGNYEQYF. The DNA of the CDR3 is TGTGCCAGCACCAATGGACAGGGCAACTACGAGCAGTACTTC.

The chain combines TRBV27 with TRBJ2-7; TRBD1 is a possible D gene (6 bases). The CDR3 sequence is 12 residues long. The ends were cut back, 3 bases at V and 6 bases at J, with 9 bases in the middle. The germline V gene encodes CDR1 MNHEY and CDR2 SMNVEV (reference sequence). The CDR3 DNA follows: TGTGCCAGCAGTTTCGGGACATTCGAGCAGTACTTC. Amino acids: CASSFGTFEQYF.